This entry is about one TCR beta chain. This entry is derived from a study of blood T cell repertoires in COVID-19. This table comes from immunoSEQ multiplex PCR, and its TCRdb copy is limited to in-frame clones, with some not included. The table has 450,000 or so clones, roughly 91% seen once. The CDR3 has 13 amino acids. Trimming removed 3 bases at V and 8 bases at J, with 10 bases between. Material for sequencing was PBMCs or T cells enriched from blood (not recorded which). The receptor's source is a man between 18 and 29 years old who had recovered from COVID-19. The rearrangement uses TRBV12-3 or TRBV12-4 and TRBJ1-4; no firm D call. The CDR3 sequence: CASSFSGMEKLFF. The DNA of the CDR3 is TGTGCCAGCAGTTTTTCCGGGATGGAAAAACTGTTTTTT.